This TCR beta chain is drawn from a study of human T cells and chemical hapten exposure. TCRdb reprocessed the RACE reads via MiXCR and lists one record per CDR3 protein. There are roughly 86,000 distinct CDR3 sequences in the sample; 8% to 11% occur only once, and approximately 2.2% lies in the top ten. This clonotype was observed many times. As for time point: patch test 1, 2 weeks after DPC sensitization. Regarding treatment: therapeutic diphenylcyclopropenone sensitization with weekly scalp DPC. The sample in question was whole blood, obtained in connection with sensitization to the hapten diphenylcyclopropenone (DPC). The source of this sequence is a man in his forties with alopecia areata. Some clones in this sample may be carry-over from other donors' samples.

The CDR3, as DNA: TGCAGCGTTATCGGGGTTGTTGGGACCGGGGAGCTGTTTTTT. Protein: CSVIGVVGTGELFF. The genes are TRBV29-1 and TRBJ2-2; possibly TRBD2 for D (5 bases). Germline lookup yields CDR1 SQVTM and CDR2 ANQGSEA. CDR3 length: 14 residues. The V end was cut by 5 bases, the J end by 5 bases, with 15 bases between.